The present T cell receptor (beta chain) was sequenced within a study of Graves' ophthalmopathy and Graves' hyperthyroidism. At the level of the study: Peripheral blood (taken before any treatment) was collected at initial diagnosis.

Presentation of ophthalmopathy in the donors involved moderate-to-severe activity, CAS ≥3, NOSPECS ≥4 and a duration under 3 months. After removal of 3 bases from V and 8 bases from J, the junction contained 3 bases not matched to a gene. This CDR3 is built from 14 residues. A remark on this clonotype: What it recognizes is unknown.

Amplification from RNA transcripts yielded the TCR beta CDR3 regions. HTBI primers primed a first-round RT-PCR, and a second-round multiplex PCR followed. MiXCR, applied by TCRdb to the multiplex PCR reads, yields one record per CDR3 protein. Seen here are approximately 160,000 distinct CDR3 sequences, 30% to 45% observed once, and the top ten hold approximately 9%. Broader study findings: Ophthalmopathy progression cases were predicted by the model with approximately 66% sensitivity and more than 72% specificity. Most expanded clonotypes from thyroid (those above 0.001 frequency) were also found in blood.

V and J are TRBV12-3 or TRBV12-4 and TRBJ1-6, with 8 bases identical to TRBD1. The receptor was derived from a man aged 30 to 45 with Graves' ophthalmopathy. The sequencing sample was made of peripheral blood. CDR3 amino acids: CASSFGDRYSPLHF. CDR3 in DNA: TGTGCCAGCAGTTTCGGGGACAGGTATTCACCCCTCCACTTT.